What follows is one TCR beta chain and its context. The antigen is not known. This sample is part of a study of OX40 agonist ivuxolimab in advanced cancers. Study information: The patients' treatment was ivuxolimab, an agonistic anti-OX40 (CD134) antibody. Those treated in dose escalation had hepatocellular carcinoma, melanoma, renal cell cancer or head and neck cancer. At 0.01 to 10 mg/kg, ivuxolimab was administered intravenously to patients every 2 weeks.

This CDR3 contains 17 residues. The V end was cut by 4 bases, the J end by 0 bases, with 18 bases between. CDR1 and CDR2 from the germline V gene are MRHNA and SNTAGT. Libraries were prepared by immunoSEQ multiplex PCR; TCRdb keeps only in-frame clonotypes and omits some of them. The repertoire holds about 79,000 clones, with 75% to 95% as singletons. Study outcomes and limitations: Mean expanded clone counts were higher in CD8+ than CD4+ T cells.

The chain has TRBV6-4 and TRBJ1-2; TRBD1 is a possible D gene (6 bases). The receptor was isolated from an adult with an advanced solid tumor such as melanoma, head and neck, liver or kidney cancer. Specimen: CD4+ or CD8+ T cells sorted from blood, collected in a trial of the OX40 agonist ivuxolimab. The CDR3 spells CASSGPTRTEANYGYTF. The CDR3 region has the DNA TGTGCCAGCAGTGGCCCCACCCGGACAGAAGCTAACTATGGCTACACCTTC.